These T cell receptor beta chains were read from a single sample in a study of cytomegalovirus exposure and HLA in healthy donors. Some clones are missing from TCRdb's copy, which holds only in-frame ones; the method was immunoSEQ multiplex PCR. The sample has fewer than 200,000 clones; approximately 86% are singletons. Sequences were obtained from PBMCs. The source is a woman in her late teens or twenties in good health and CMV-seronegative. Both conserved end residues are part of each CDR3. D genes are given only for firm matches. Not all rows give a size; the values are once, few, many and, for expanded clones, a class.

TRBJ1-2 - - TRBV29-1 TGCAGCGTTGAAGAGGGTAGCAGAATGAGCTACACCTTC CSVEEGSRMSYTF
TRBJ1-3 once TRBD1 TRBV7-9 TGTGCCAGCAGTATGACAGGGTGGAGTAACACCATATATTTT CASSMTGWSNTIYF
TRBJ2-7 - - TRBV7-8 TGTGCCAGCAGCGGTTTTGGGACTCTAAGCTCCTACGAGCAGTACTTC CASSGFGTLSSYEQYF
TRBJ1-2 - - TRBV18 TGTGCCAGCTCACCAGGGACAACCACTAACTATGGCTACACCTTC CASSPGTTTNYGYTF
TRBJ2-6 - - TRBV5-4 TGTGCCAGCAGCCGCCCGGGACTGACCTCTGGGGCCAACGTCCTGACTTTC CASSRPGLTSGANVLTF
TRBJ2-1 - TRBD2 TRBV11-2 TGTGCCAGCAGCTTCTCACTAGCGACTAGCTCCTACAATGAGCAGTTCTTC CASSFSLATSSYNEQFF
TRBJ2-7 - TRBD1 TRBV4-1 TGCGCCAGCAGCTCCCAGGCAGGGGGCTATGAGCAGTACTTC CASSSQAGGYEQYF
TRBJ1-5 - - TRBV6-6 TGTGCCAGCAGTCTCCGGCCAGGGGCGAGGCAGCCCCAGCATTTT CASSLRPGARQPQHF
TRBJ2-3 - TRBD2 TRBV10-3 TGTGCCATCAAATTAACTAGCGGGGGTTCCACAGATACGCAGTATTTT CAIKLTSGGSTDTQYF
TRBJ1-6 - - TRBV18 TGTGCCAGCTCACCCGGGGGGATGAATTCACCCCTCCACTTT CASSPGGMNSPLHF
TRBJ2-7 - - TRBV6-5 TGTGCCAGCAGTACGACAGAGTTCGGGGAGCAGTACTTC CASSTTEFGEQYF
TRBJ2-7 once TRBD1 TRBV4-1 TGCGCCAGCAGCCAGGACAGGGGAGACGAGCAGTACTTC CASSQDRGDEQYF
TRBJ1-1 - - TRBV27 TGTGCCACCAAGGTAGTCCACACTCTCAACTCAGGGGCGAACACTGAAGCTTTCTTT CATKVVHTLNSGANTEAFF
TRBJ2-7 once TRBD2 TRBV7-9 TGTGCCAGCAGCCCTTGGACTAGTCACGAGCAGTACTTC CASSPWTSHEQYF
TRBJ2-2 once TRBD2 TRBV5-1 TGCGCCAGCAGCCTACGGACTAGCCAATCCACCGGGGAGCTGTTTTTT CASSLRTSQSTGELFF
TRBJ1-2 - TRBD1 TRBV2 TGTGCCAGCAGTGACCGGACAGGTTCTAACTATGGCTACACCTTC CASSDRTGSNYGYTF
TRBJ2-5 - - TRBV30 TGTGCCTGGAGTTCAGGGGAGACCCAGTACTTC CAWSSGETQYF
TRBJ1-2 - TRBD1 TRBV5-1 TGCGCCAGCAGCCTAAATGGACAGGGATCCTATGGCTACACCTTC CASSLNGQGSYGYTF
TRBJ2-4 - - TRBV6-5 TGTGCCAGCAGAACAAGCAGGTGGGCCAAAAACATTCAGTACTTC CASRTSRWAKNIQYF
TRBJ1-4 - TRBD1 TRBV7-8 TGTGCCAGCAGCTTAGAAGGACAGGGGGGAGAAAAACTGTTTTTT CASSLEGQGGEKLFF
TRBJ2-3 - TRBD2 TRBV4-1 TGCGCCAGCAGCCAAGAGAGGTACTCCGATACTAGCGGGGGGGGCACGCAGTATTTT CASSQERYSDTSGGGTQYF
TRBJ1-2 - - TRBV5-1 TGCGCCAGCAGCCCGGCGGAGAATTACTATGGCTACACCTTC CASSPAENYYGYTF
TRBJ2-2 - - TRBV30 TGTGCCTGGAGCCCCGCAGGAGGAGGGGGGGAGCTGTTTTTT CAWSPAGGGGELFF
TRBJ1-2 - TRBD1 TRBV4-3 TGCGCCAGCAGCCAAGATTGGGGACAGGGCTATGGCTACACCTTC CASSQDWGQGYGYTF
TRBJ2-1 - TRBD2 TRBV5-1 TGCGCCAGCAGCTTGGCAGCGGGAGGGAGCAATGAGCAGTTCTTC CASSLAAGGSNEQFF
TRBJ2-7 - TRBD1 TRBV5-6 TGTGCCAGCAGCTTGGCCGGGACAGGGACCTACGAGCAGTACTTC CASSLAGTGTYEQYF
TRBJ1-4 - - TRBV29-1 TGCAGCGTTGCGGAGGGTGAAAAACTGTTTTTT CSVAEGEKLFF
TRBJ2-7 - - TRBV7-6 TGTGCCAGCAGCTTCGGGCAGGGGCCCTACGAGCAGTACTTC CASSFGQGPYEQYF
TRBJ2-1 once TRBD2 TRBV27 TGTGCCAGCAGTTTATTACTAGCGGGAGGTAATGAGCAGTTCTTC CASSLLLAGGNEQFF
TRBJ2-1 once - TRBV6-1 TGTGCCAGCAGTGAAAGGAACAGATTGGACAATGAGCAGTTCTTC CASSERNRLDNEQFF
TRBJ2-1 - - TRBV6-5 TGTGCCAGCAGTTACGTCTTTACTAGCAGTTACAATGAGCAGTTCTTC CASSYVFTSSYNEQFF
TRBJ1-5 - - TRBV29-1 TGCAGCGTTATCCCTACGGGAGGGGATCAGCCCCAGCATTTT CSVIPTGGDQPQHF
TRBJ1-3 - - TRBV5-3 TGTGCCAGAAGCTTGGCGAGAGGTAGGGGAAACACCATATATTTT CARSLARGRGNTIYF
TRBJ2-5 - TRBD1 TRBV5-4 TGTGCCAGCAGCTCGAGGGGACAGGGGTTAGAAGGGACCCAGTACTTC CASSSRGQGLEGTQYF
TRBJ2-2 - TRBD2 TRBV2 TGTGCCAGCAGCCCATCTAGCGGGAGGGCCGATGGCACCGGGGAGCTGTTTTTT CASSPSSGRADGTGELFF
TRBJ1-4 once - TRBV7-2 TGTGCCAGCAGCTTAGGGTCTCCCGGTAAACTGTTTTTT CASSLGSPGKLFF
TRBJ1-3 - TRBD1 TRBV5-1 TGCGCCAGCAGCACACGACAGGGGGCGCGTGGAAACACCATATATTTT CASSTRQGARGNTIYF
TRBJ1-6 - - TRBV6-5 TGTGCCAGCAGTCTAGGGGCTGGGAATTCACCCCTCCACTTT CASSLGAGNSPLHF
TRBJ1-5 - - TRBV14 TGTGCCAGCAGCCGCAGCTCATCGGGGCCCCAGCATTTT CASSRSSSGPQHF
TRBJ2-7 - TRBD2 TRBV5-1 TGCGCCAGCAGCTCGGGGGGACTTGAATCGTCCCAGTACTTC CASSSGGLESSQYF
TRBJ1-1 - - TRBV6-1 TGTGCCAGCAGTGAAGCGACGTCGGGGGTCTGGGCTTTCTTT CASSEATSGVWAFF
TRBJ2-7 once - TRBV4-3 TGCGCCAGCAGCCCTGGTGAGGGCCCCTACGAGCAGTACTTC CASSPGEGPYEQYF